One sample yielded the 20 T cell receptor beta chains listed below, sequenced in a study of identical twins. TCRdb independently ran MiXCR on the 5' RACE reads; one entry per CDR3 protein. The sample lists 200,000 to 250,000 distinct CDR3 sequences, 12% occurring once. This same sample was also part of a study on yellow fever vaccine responses in identical twins.

The sequenced sample consisted of memory (CD45RO+) T cells sorted from blood. The receptors were sampled from a woman in her late teens or twenties in good health.

Remarks on this clonotype: An end of the junction does not agree with germline; a read error may underlie this. The chain couples TRBV13 to TRBJ1-1; D gene uncertain. The CDR3 has 15 residues. Germline-derived CDR1 and CDR2 are PRHDT and FYEKMQ (reference sequence). CDR3 coding DNA: TGTGCTAGCAGCTCCGGTTACGCCGGGAGCACTGAAGCTTTCTTT. This gives the protein CASSSGYAGSTEAFF.

The rearrangement joins TRBV20-1 to TRBJ2-7; no firm D call. Deletions cut 2 bases from V and 3 bases from J, with 11 bases between. The CDR3 is made up of 13 amino acids. Looked up from germline, CDR1 is DFQATT and CDR2 is SNEGSKA (reference sequence). The CDR3 loop reads CSARPPARYEQYF. The CDR3 DNA is TGCAGTGCTAGACCGCCCGCGCGCTACGAGCAGTACTTC.

The J gene is TRBJ2-5, the V gene TRBV5-1, with 9 bases identical to TRBD1. The V gene's germline CDR1 is SGHRS and CDR2 YFSETQ. J lost 2 bases, V lost 2 bases, and 4 bases had no gene match. This CDR3 contains 15 residues. The CDR3 protein is CASSFVGQGQETQYF. The CDR3 bases are TGCGCCAGCAGCTTCGTGGGACAGGGTCAAGAGACCCAGTACTTC.

This clonotype occurred many times. The V and J genes are TRBV2 and TRBJ2-1; weak D call: TRBD2 (6 bases). This CDR3 is built from 13 residues. Germline V gives CDR1 SNHLY, CDR2 FYNNEI. The germline V and J ends were trimmed by 10 bases and 2 bases, with 12 bases remaining between them. This CDR3 reads CATSSETYNEQFF. CDR3 DNA sequence: TGTGCCACATCTAGCGAAACCTACAATGAGCAGTTCTTC.

This clonotype was found many times. This chain connects TRBV3-1 to TRBJ2-3; a weak D match, TRBD2 (6 bases). The V gene's germline CDR1 is LGHDT and CDR2 YNNKEL (reference sequence). Trimming stripped 0 bases from V and 6 bases from J, with 13 bases between. The CDR3 spans 15 residues. The CDR3 protein is CASSQDGLAKDTQYF. CDR3 nucleotide sequence: TGTGCCAGCAGCCAAGATGGGCTAGCGAAGGATACGCAGTATTTT.

The sample holds many counts of this clonotype. V gene TRBV2 combines with J gene TRBJ2-1; 7 nucleotides line up with TRBD1. CDR1 SNHLY and CDR2 FYNNEI come from the germline V gene. CDR3 length equals 13 residues. Trimming removed 6 bases from V and 5 bases from J; junction bases left unmatched: 4. For the CDR3, the DNA is TGTGCCAGCAGACAAACAGGGGACAATGAGCAGTTCTTC. Translating it yields CASRQTGDNEQFF.

The V and J genes are TRBV7-8 and TRBJ2-7, with TRBD1 identical over 8 bases. Germline assignment: CDR1 SGHVS and CDR2 FQNEAQ. The CDR3 is 18 amino acids. V gave up 0 bases and J gave up 5 bases; unmatched junction bases: 15. The CDR3 DNA is TGTGCCAGCAGCTTAGCGAGGAGACAACAGGGGGAGCGACACGAGCAGTACTTC. This sequence encodes CASSLARRQQGERHEQYF. The full variable domain, rest sourced from reference TRBV7-8 and TRBJ2-7, is GAGVSQSPRYKVAKRGQDVALRCDPISGHVSLFWYQQALGQGPEFLTYFQNEAQLDKSGLPSDRFFAERPEGSVSTLKIQRTQQEDSAVYLCASSLARRQQGERHEQYFGPGTRLTVT.

The chain recombines TRBV28 with TRBJ2-2, with D possibly matching TRBD2 (6 bases). The CDR3 extends over 17 amino acids. Trimming left V 1 base short and J 5 bases short, with 17 bases between. CDR1 and CDR2 from the germline V gene are MDHEN and SYDVKM. For the CDR3, the DNA is TGTGCCAGCAGTTTATCCCTCAAGGGCGGGATTACCGGGGAGCTGTTTTTT. Its translation is CASSLSLKGGITGELFF.

This clonotype came up a few times. The V gene is TRBV5-1, the J gene TRBJ2-5; D remains ambiguous. The V gene lost 2 bases and the J gene lost 2 bases, with 13 bases spanning the gap. CDR1 and CDR2 from the germline V gene are SGHRS and YFSETQ. This CDR3 has 15 amino acids. The CDR3 protein is CASSFQPGPQETQYF. The CDR3 DNA reads as TGCGCCAGCAGCTTTCAACCGGGTCCGCAAGAGACCCAGTACTTC.

This clonotype showed up many times. The gene calls are TRBV7-9 and TRBJ1-1; 9 bases are shared with TRBD1. Losses at the gene ends were 4 bases for V and 3 bases for J; bases not matched to a gene: 6. Germline loops: CDR1 SEHNR, CDR2 FQNEAQ (reference sequence). This CDR3 contains 15 residues. DNA for the CDR3: TGTGCCAGCAGCTCGATCGGACAGGGGTACACTGAAGCTTTCTTT. This encodes CASSSIGQGYTEAFF.

The rearrangement links TRBV7-9 to TRBJ2-5, with D unclear. The length of the CDR3 is 14 residues. Trimming removed 5 bases from V and 3 bases from J, with 13 bases in between. Germline values: CDR1 SEHNR, CDR2 FQNEAQ (reference sequence). Written as DNA, the CDR3 is TGTGCCAGCAGCCCTTGGGGAAAGGAAGAGACCCAGTACTTC. It encodes CASSPWGKEETQYF.

The chain recombines TRBV5-5 with TRBJ1-6; D may be TRBD1 (5 bases). Deletions cut 6 bases from V and 7 bases from J, with 14 bases between. The V gene's germline CDR1 is SGHKS and CDR2 YYEKEE (reference sequence). This CDR3 has 14 amino acids. Here the CDR3 DNA reads TGTGCCAGCATGTCAGGGACGGCCAATTCACCCCTCCACTTT. This encodes CASMSGTANSPLHF.

At least ten counts were recorded for this clonotype. The J gene is TRBJ1-2, the V gene TRBV20-1, with D unclear. Germline V gene sequence: CDR1 DFQATT, CDR2 SNEGSKA (reference sequence). The CDR3 has 12 amino acids. The V end was cut by 0 bases, the J end by 5 bases, with 7 bases between. The CDR3 DNA reads as TGCAGTGCTAGAGATTTGGCGTATGGCTACACCTTC. Residues: CSARDLAYGYTF.

The chain carries TRBV20-1 and TRBJ2-1, with TRBD2 matching 12 bases. V shed 2 bases and J 8 bases; nucleotides not matched to a gene: 13. The CDR3 loop spans 17 amino acids. Germline CDR1 is DFQATT and CDR2 is SNEGSKA (reference sequence). CDR3 region: CSARSGTTSGRRHEQFF. CDR3 nucleotide sequence: TGCAGTGCTAGATCGGGGACTACTAGCGGGAGGAGGCATGAGCAGTTCTTC.

The chain links TRBV7-8 to TRBJ2-4; D gene ambiguous. The V gene lost 1 base and the J gene lost 1 base, with 11 bases spanning the gap. This CDR3 has 16 amino acids. Germline assignment: CDR1 SGHVS and CDR2 FQNEAQ. In DNA form, the CDR3 reads TGTGCCAGCAGCTTAGTTGGGGATGGGGCCAAAAACATTCAGTACTTC. Translated: CASSLVGDGAKNIQYF.

In this sample, this clonotype turned up a few times. The J gene is TRBJ2-7, the V gene TRBV6-1; D is perhaps TRBD1 (6 bases). The germline V gene encodes CDR1 MNHNS and CDR2 SASEGT. V was trimmed by 6 bases and J by 4 bases, leaving 19 bases between them. The CDR3 sequence is 15 residues long. The DNA for the CDR3 is TGTGCCAGCAGAGCAGCAGGGGAAAAGAAGTACGAGCAGTACTTC. Protein product: CASRAAGEKKYEQYF.

This clonotype was detected ten times or more. The rearrangement joins TRBV7-9 to TRBJ2-3, with 9 bases fitting TRBD1. The CDR3 has 15 amino acids. With 4 bases clipped from V and 6 bases from J, the junction kept 8 bases outside the gene matches. CDR1 and CDR2 (germline): SEHNR, FQNEAQ (reference sequence). CDR3 sequence: CASSSRDRERDTQYF. Here the CDR3 DNA reads TGTGCCAGCAGCTCCCGGGACAGGGAGAGGGATACGCAGTATTTT.

The chain employs TRBV24-1 and TRBJ2-7; either TRBD1 or TRBD2 may supply D (6 bases each). Germline assignment: CDR1 KGHDR and CDR2 SFDVKD. Deletions cut 6 bases from V and 6 bases from J, with 8 bases between. The CDR3 has 11 amino acids. CDR3 in amino acids: CATSRGLEQYF. CDR3 nucleotides: TGTGCCACCAGTCGGGGGCTCGAGCAGTACTTC.

Only a few counts were recorded for this clonotype. The gene calls are TRBV3-1 and TRBJ2-2, with TRBD2 matching 10 bases. In germline, CDR1 is LGHDT, CDR2 YNNKEL (reference sequence). The CDR3 is made up of 16 amino acids. After removal of 4 bases from V and 3 bases from J, the junction contained 5 bases not matched to a gene. CDR3 in amino acids: CASSRRTSGYTGELFF. The DNA for the CDR3 is TGTGCCAGCAGCCGCCGGACTAGCGGTTACACCGGGGAGCTGTTTTTT.

J is TRBJ2-2 and V is TRBV7-2; 13 bases map to TRBD2. Losses at the gene ends were 5 bases for V and 7 bases for J; bases not matched to a gene: 7. Germline V gene lookup returns CDR1 SGHTA and CDR2 FQGNSA. The CDR3 is 16 residues long. CDR3 loop: CASSLGLAGANGELFF. The CDR3 coding sequence is TGTGCCAGCAGCCTAGGACTAGCGGGAGCGAACGGGGAGCTGTTTTTT. Filled out from reference TRBV7-2 and TRBJ2-2, the complete variable domain reads GAGVSQSPSNKVTEKGKDVELRCDPISGHTALYWYRQSLGQGLEFLIYFQGNSAPDKSGLPSDRFSAERTGGSVSTLTIQRTQQEDSAVYLCASSLGLAGANGELFFGEGSRLTVL.